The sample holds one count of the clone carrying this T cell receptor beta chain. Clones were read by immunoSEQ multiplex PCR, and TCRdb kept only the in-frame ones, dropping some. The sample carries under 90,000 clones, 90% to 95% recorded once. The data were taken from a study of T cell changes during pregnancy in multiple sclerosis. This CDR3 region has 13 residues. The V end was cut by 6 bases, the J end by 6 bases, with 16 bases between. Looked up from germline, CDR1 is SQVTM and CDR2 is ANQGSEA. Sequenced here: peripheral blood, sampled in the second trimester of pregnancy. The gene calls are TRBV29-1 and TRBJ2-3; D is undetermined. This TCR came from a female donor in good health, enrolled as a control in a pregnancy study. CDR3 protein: CSVRWVGVDTQYF. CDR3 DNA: TGCAGCGTCAGGTGGGTTGGTGTCGATACGCAGTATTTT.